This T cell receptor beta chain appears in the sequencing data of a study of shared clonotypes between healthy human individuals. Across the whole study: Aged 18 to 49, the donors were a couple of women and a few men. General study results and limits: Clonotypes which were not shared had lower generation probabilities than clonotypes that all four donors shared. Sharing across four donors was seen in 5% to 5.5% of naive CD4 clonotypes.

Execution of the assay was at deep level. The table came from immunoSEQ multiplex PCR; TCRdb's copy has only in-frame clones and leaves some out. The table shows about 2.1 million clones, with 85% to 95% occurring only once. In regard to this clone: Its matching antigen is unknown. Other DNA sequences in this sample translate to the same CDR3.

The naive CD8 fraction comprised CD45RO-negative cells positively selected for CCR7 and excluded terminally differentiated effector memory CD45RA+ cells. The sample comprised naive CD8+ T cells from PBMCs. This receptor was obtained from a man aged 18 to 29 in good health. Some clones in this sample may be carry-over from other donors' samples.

For the CDR3, the DNA is TGTGCCAGCAGTCCCCTCGATACGCAGTATTTT. It encodes CASSPLDTQYF. This chain uses TRBV28 with TRBJ2-3, with no clear D. The V end was cut by 5 bases, the J end by 6 bases, with 6 bases between. CDR1 and CDR2 (germline): MDHEN, SYDVKM. CDR3 size: 11 residues.